One and the same sample provided the 17 T cell receptor beta chains below, sequenced in a study of a mutant IDH1 vaccine in newly diagnosed glioma. Sequencing used immunoSEQ multiplex PCR; TCRdb keeps in-frame clones, though not all of them. The data show 50,000 to 70,000 clones, with about 87% seen just once and less than 15% held by the top ten. Specified time point: week 23, last vaccination. The study gave 300 ug of mutant IDH1 20-mer peptide per vaccine dose, with topical imiquimod. Which antigens these TCRs recognize remains unknown. Sequenced here: PBMCs, sampled from a glioma patient whose treatment included an IDH1 peptide vaccine. These receptors were obtained from a man younger than 35 with glioma.

This clone was counted once. CDR3 sequence: CASRPRDSSYEQYF. The CDR3 DNA is TGTGCCAGCAGACCACGGGACAGTTCTTACGAGCAGTACTTC. The rearrangement joins TRBV5-4 to TRBJ2-7; TRBD1 matches at 7 bases. Germline V gene sequence: CDR1 SGHNT, CDR2 YYREEE (reference sequence). This CDR3 region has 14 residues. J gave up 4 bases and V 5 bases, and 9 bases lay outside the gene matches.

This rearrangement joins TRBV11-3 to TRBJ2-2, with D perhaps TRBD1 or TRBD2 (5 bases each). Looked up from germline, CDR1 is SGHNT and CDR2 is YENEEA. V dropped 5 bases and J dropped 4 bases, with 14 bases sitting between them. This CDR3 has 15 residues. The CDR3 spells CASSDSRGSTGELFF. The CDR3 DNA reads as TGTGCCAGCAGCGACAGTCGGGGAAGCACCGGGGAGCTGTTTTTT.

The chain joins TRBV10-2 to TRBJ2-7; tentatively, D is TRBD2 (5 bases). This CDR3 is 18 amino acids long. The germline V gene has CDR1 WSHSY and CDR2 SAAADI. The V gene lost 6 bases and the J gene lost 2 bases, with 26 bases spanning the gap. The CDR3 coding sequence is TGCGCCAGCAGCGACGCCCCCATTCCAGCGGAAGAAACCTACGAGCAGTACTTC. Protein product: CASSDAPIPAEETYEQYF.

The chain couples TRBV7-9 to TRBJ2-2; D is undetermined. This CDR3 region has 14 residues. Trimming removed 5 bases at V and 5 bases at J, with 12 bases between. Looked up from germline, CDR1 is SEHNR and CDR2 is FQNEAQ (reference sequence). CDR3 protein: CASSSFVQTGELFF. The DNA of the CDR3 is TGTGCCAGCAGCAGTTTTGTCCAAACCGGGGAGCTGTTTTTT.

This chain joins TRBV30 and TRBJ1-2, with TRBD1 identical over 7 bases. V dropped 3 bases and J dropped 7; count of bases not matched to a gene: 14. Germline V gene data show CDR1 as GTSNPN and CDR2 as SVGIG (reference sequence). CDR3 length: 15 amino acids. The CDR3 sequence: CAWSPVQGLGGGYTF. CDR3 coding DNA: TGTGCCTGGAGCCCCGTACAGGGGCTGGGGGGTGGCTACACCTTC.

V and J are TRBV5-1 and TRBJ1-1; D possibly corresponds to TRBD1 (6 bases). CDR1 is SGHRS, CDR2 YFSETQ, per germline. CDR3 size: 13 residues. Trimming left V 1 base short and J 5 bases short, with 9 bases between. CDR3 nucleotide sequence: TGCGCCAGCAGCTTGTCAGGGGCGACTGAAGCTTTCTTT. This translates into CASSLSGATEAFF.

CDR3 bases: TGTGCTAGTGGTTCGATATGGGACAGGGGCCGCAATGAGCAGTTCTTC. This encodes CASGSIWDRGRNEQFF. This chain links TRBV12-5 with TRBJ2-1; 10 nucleotides align to TRBD1. This CDR3 region has 16 residues. V shed 4 bases, J shed 6 bases, and the junction held 9 bases outside the gene matches. Germline CDR1 and CDR2: LGHNT and FRNRAP.

This clone is medium-sized (0.01 to 0.1%). This chain joins TRBV4-3 and TRBJ2-5; 7 nucleotides agree with TRBD2. The trim removed 0 bases at V and 2 bases at J, leaving 3 bases unmatched. Germline V gene sequence: CDR1 LGHNA, CDR2 YSLEER. The CDR3 has 15 amino acids. The CDR3 region is CASSQDPGGQETQYF. The CDR3 nucleotides read TGCGCCAGCAGCCAAGATCCGGGGGGACAAGAGACCCAGTACTTC.

The V and J genes are TRBV13 and TRBJ1-5; D is possibly TRBD1 (5 bases). The length of the CDR3 is 18 residues. Trimming removed 5 bases from V and 0 bases from J, with 20 bases in between. Germline CDR1 PRHDT, CDR2 FYEKMQ (reference sequence). The chain's CDR3 is CASSLSGGESYSNQPQHF. For the CDR3, the DNA is TGTGCCAGCAGCCTTAGTGGGGGGGAAAGTTATAGCAATCAGCCCCAGCATTTT. The full variable domain, in which reference TRBV13 and TRBJ1-5 provide the parts outside the CDR3, is AAGVIQSPRHLIKEKRETATLKCYPIPRHDTVYWYQQGPGQDPQFLISFYEKMQSDKGSIPDRFSAQQFSDYHSELNMSSLELGDSALYFCASSLSGGESYSNQPQHFGDGTRLSIL.

The genes are TRBV11-3 and TRBJ2-2; D is undetermined. The CDR3 extends over 13 amino acids. Germline CDR1 is SGHNT and CDR2 is YENEEA. Deletions cut 7 bases from V and 6 bases from J, with 12 bases between. CDR3 loop: CASIRRLAGELFF. In DNA, the CDR3 is TGTGCCAGCATTAGACGGTTGGCCGGGGAGCTGTTTTTT.

The chain carries TRBV7-6 and TRBJ2-1; D is ambiguous. The CDR3 consists of 15 residues. Per germline, CDR1 SGHVS and CDR2 FNYEAQ. The V and J ends lost 3 bases and 0 bases respectively, with 9 bases between them. The CDR3 region has the DNA TGTGCCAGCAGCTTGGATCCGAGCTCCTACAATGAGCAGTTCTTC. Its translation: CASSLDPSSYNEQFF.

V gene TRBV30 combines with J gene TRBJ1-5; D not certain. The length of the CDR3 is 14 residues. The germline CDR1 and CDR2 sequences are GTSNPN and SVGIG (reference sequence). Trimming took off 0 bases at V and 2 bases at J, with 8 bases between the two ends. CDR3 protein: CAWSVRPRNQPQHF. The CDR3 nucleotides read TGTGCCTGGAGTGTCAGGCCGCGCAATCAGCCCCAGCATTTT.

Here the CDR3 reads CAWSVLGSYNSPLHF. Written as DNA, the CDR3 is TGTGCCTGGAGTGTACTGGGCTCCTATAATTCACCCCTCCACTTT. J is TRBJ1-6 and V is TRBV30; D remains unclear. The CDR3 totals 15 residues. Trimming shortened V by 0 bases and J by 0 bases, and 6 bases separated the two germline ends. Looked up from germline, CDR1 is GTSNPN and CDR2 is SVGIG (reference sequence). The whole variable domain, remainder taken from reference TRBV30 and TRBJ1-6, is SQTIHQWPATLVQPVGSPLSLECTVEGTSNPNLYWYRQAAGRGLQLLFYSVGIGQISSEVPQNLSASRPQDRQFILSSKKLLLSDSGFYLCAWSVLGSYNSPLHFGNGTRLTVT.

The chain employs TRBV2 and TRBJ1-6, with D unresolved. The CDR3 runs to 15 residues. Trimming shortened V by 6 bases and J by 6 bases, and 15 bases separated the two germline ends. Looked up from germline, CDR1 is SNHLY and CDR2 is FYNNEI. The CDR3 DNA reads as TGTGCCAGCAGAAAAAGTCAGCTTCTTAATTCACCCCTCCACTTT. Amino acids: CASRKSQLLNSPLHF.

The V call is TRBV19, the J call TRBJ2-6; D uncertain. There are 15 residues in the CDR3. Germline loops: CDR1 LNHDA, CDR2 SQIVND (reference sequence). Trimming pared 2 bases from V and 1 base from J, leaving 6 bases between. CDR3 DNA: TGTGCCAGTAGTATACAGAAATCTGGGGCCAACGTCCTGACTTTC. Its protein product is CASSIQKSGANVLTF.

The chain carries TRBV5-1 and TRBJ1-2; D remains ambiguous. The CDR3 totals 14 residues. Germline V CDR1 and CDR2: SGHRS, YFSETQ. The V and J ends lost 3 bases and 5 bases respectively, with 14 bases between them. CDR3 coding DNA: TGCGCCAGCAGCTGGTTCGAGGGAAGTTATGGCTACACCTTC. The encoded protein is CASSWFEGSYGYTF.

The chain links TRBV2 to TRBJ1-5; D ambiguous. Germline V gene sequence: CDR1 SNHLY, CDR2 FYNNEI. The CDR3 has 15 amino acids. Trimming removed 5 bases from V and 2 bases from J, with 13 bases in between. CDR3 DNA: TGTGCCAGCAGTTCGAGGGCCTCCGGCAATCAGCCCCAGCATTTT. Protein sequence: CASSSRASGNQPQHF.